The 2 T cell receptor beta chains below all came from one sample that was sequenced in a study of cytomegalovirus exposure and HLA in healthy donors. PCR used 60 Vbeta primers and 13 Jbeta primers. The protocol was immunoSEQ multiplex PCR, while the TCRdb copy is restricted to in-frame clones and leaves out a portion. The data show 150,000 to 250,000 clones, with roughly 79% seen just once and 1.5% to 2% held by the top ten. The specimen was PBMCs. The receptors derive from a man aged 25-45 years in good health and CMV-seronegative.

The chain joins TRBV7-2 to TRBJ2-3; D perhaps matches TRBD1 (5 bases). The CDR3 length is 17 residues. Germline lookup yields CDR1 SGHTA and CDR2 FQGNSA. V lost 2 bases and J 2 bases, leaving 17 bases between the germline ends. CDR3 loop: CASSLNQGSPATDTQYF. CDR3 sequence (DNA): TGTGCCAGCAGCTTAAACCAGGGATCCCCGGCCACAGATACGCAGTATTTT.

V is TRBV7-9 and J is TRBJ1-4; D is ambiguous. Germline lookup yields CDR1 SEHNR and CDR2 FQNEAQ (reference sequence). This CDR3 has 15 residues. The V gene lost 1 base and the J gene lost 1 base, with 7 bases spanning the gap. Here the CDR3 DNA reads TGTGCCAGCAGCTTAGGGGCAGGAACTAATGAAAAACTGTTTTTT. It is translated as CASSLGAGTNEKLFF.